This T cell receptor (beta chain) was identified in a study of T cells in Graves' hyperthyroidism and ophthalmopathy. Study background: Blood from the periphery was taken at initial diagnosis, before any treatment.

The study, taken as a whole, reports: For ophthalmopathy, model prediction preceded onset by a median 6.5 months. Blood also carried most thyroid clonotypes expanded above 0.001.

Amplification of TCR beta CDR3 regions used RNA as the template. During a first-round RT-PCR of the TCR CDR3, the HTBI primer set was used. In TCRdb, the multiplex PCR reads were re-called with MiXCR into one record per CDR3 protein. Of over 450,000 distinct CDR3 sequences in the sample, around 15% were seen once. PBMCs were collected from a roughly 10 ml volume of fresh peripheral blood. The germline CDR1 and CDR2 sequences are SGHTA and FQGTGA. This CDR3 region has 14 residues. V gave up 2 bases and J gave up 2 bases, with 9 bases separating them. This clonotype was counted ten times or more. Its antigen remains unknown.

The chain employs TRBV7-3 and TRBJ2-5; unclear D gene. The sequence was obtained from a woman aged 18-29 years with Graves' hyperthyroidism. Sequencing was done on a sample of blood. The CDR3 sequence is CASSLAQMQETQYF. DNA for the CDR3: TGTGCCAGCAGCTTAGCCCAGATGCAAGAGACCCAGTACTTC.